This section outlines one T cell receptor beta chain sequence together with its context. The source of the sample is a study of blood T cell repertoires in COVID-19. Germline trimming cut 5 bases from V and 4 bases from J; bases unmatched to any gene: 4. This CDR3 region has 14 residues. Germline-derived CDR1 and CDR2 are KGHSH and LQKENI. Original processing methods: Estimates of nucleated cell counts were drawn from the amplification of reference gene primers. Assay: immunoSEQ multiplex PCR; the TCRdb copy retains only in-frame clones and omits some. Clone size and V and J calls were adopted from that table, with D and trimming inferred from the DNA. This sample carries 300,000 to 350,000 clones, approximately 83% of them seen once, and the ten largest clones take roughly 4%. Participants had their cohort set by participant-reported clinical history.

The genes are TRBV18 and TRBJ1-4, with TRBD1 identical over 7 bases. The sequence was collected from a woman between 40 and 55 years old with acute COVID-19. Sample: PBMCs or T cells enriched from blood (not recorded which). CDR3: CASSSGQVNEKLFF. CDR3 nucleotide sequence: TGTGCCAGCTCATCCGGACAGGTTAATGAAAAACTGTTTTTT.